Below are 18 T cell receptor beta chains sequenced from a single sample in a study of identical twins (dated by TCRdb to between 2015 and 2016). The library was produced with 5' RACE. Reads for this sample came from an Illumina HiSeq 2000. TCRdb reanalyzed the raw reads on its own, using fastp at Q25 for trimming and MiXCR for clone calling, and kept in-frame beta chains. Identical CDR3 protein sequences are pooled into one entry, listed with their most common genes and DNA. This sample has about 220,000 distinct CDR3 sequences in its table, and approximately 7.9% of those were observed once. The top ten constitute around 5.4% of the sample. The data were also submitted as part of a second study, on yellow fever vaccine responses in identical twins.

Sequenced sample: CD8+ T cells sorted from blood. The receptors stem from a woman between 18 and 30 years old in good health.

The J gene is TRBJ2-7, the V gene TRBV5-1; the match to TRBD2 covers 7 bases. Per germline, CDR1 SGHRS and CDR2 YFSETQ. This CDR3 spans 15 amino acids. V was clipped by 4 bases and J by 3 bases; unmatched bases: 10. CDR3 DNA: TGCGCCAGCAGCATCGCTAGCGGACCAAGCTACGAGCAGTACGTC. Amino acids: CASSIASGPSYEQYV.

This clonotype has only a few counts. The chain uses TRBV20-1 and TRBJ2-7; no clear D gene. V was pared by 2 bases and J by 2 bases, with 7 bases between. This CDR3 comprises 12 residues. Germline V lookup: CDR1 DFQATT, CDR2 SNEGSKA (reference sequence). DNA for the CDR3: TGCAGTGCTAGAAGGACCACCTACGAGCAGTACGTC. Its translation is CSARRTTYEQYV.

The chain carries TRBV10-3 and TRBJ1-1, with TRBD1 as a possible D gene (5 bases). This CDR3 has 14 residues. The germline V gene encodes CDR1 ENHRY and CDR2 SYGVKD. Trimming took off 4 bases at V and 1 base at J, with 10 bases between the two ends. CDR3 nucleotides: TGTGCCATCAGTGCTTCCGGGACGAACACTGAAGCTTTCTTT. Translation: CAISASGTNTEAFF.

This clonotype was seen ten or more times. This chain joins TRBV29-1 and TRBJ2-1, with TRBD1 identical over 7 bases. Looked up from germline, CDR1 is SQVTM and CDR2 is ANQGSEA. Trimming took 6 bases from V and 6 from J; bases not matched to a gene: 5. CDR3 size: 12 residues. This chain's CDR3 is CSVRQGINEQFF. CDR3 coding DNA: TGCAGCGTCCGACAGGGTATCAATGAGCAGTTCTTC.

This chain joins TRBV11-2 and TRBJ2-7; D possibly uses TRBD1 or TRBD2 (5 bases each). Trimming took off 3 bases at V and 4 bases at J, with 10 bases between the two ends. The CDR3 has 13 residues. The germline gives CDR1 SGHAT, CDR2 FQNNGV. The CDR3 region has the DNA TGTGCCAGCAGCTTGAGGGGTATTTACGAGCAGTACTTC. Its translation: CASSLRGIYEQYF.

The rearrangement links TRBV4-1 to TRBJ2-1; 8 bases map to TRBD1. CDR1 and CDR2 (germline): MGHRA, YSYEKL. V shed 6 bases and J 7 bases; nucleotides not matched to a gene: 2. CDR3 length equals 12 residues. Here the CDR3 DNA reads TGCGCCAGCAGTCGGACAGGGAATGAGCAGTTCTTC. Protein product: CASSRTGNEQFF.

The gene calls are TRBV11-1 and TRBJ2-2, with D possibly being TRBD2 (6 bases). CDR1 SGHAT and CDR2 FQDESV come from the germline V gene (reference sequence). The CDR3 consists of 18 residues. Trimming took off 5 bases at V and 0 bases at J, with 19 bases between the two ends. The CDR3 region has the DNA TGTGCCAGCAGCCCTCAGCCGGGGGTGACGGCGAACACCGGGGAGCTGTTTTTT. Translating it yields CASSPQPGVTANTGELFF.

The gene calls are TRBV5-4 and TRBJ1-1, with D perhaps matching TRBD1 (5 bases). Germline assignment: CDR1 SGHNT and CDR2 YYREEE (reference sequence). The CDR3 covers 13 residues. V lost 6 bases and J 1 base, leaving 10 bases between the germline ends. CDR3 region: CASTPTGNTEAFF. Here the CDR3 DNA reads TGTGCCAGCACCCCCACAGGGAACACTGAAGCTTTCTTT.

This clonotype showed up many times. DNA for the CDR3: TGTGCCATCACCCCAGGACAGGGGGCCACAGATACGCAGTATTTT. Translated: CAITPGQGATDTQYF. This chain connects TRBV10-3 to TRBJ2-3; 11 bases line up with TRBD1. The ends lost 7 bases at V and 2 bases at J; junction bases unmatched: 5. This CDR3 comprises 15 residues. Germline values: CDR1 ENHRY, CDR2 SYGVKD.

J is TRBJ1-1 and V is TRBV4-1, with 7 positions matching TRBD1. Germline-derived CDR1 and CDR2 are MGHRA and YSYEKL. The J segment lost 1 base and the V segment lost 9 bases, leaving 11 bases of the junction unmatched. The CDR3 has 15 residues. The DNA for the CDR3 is TGCGCCAGTAGCAACCGAGAGGGGGCGAACACTGAAGCTTTCTTT. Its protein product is CASSNREGANTEAFF.

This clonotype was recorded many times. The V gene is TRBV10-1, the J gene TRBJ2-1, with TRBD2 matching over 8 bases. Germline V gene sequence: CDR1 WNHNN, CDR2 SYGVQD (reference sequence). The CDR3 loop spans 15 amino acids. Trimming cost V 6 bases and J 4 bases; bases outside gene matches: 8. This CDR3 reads CASSPISGGYNEQFF. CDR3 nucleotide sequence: TGCGCCAGCAGCCCTATAAGCGGGGGTTACAATGAGCAGTTCTTC.

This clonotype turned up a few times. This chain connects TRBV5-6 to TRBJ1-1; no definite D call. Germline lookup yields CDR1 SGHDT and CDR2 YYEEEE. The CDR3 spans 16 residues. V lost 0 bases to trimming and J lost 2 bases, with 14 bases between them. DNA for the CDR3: TGTGCCAGCAGCTTGGAGGGCCAGAGGGCCAACACTGAAGCTTTCTTT. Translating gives CASSLEGQRANTEAFF.

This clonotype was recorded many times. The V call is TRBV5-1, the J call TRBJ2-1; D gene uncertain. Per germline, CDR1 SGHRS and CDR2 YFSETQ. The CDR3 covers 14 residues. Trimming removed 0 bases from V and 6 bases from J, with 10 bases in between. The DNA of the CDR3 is TGCGCCAGCAGCTTGGAGGGCCCTTCCAATGAGCAGTTCTTC. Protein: CASSLEGPSNEQFF.

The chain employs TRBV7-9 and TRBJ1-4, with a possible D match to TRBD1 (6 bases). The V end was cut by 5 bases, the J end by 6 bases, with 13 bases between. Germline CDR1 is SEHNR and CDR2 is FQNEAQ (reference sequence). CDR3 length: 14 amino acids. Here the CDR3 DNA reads TGTGCCAGCAGCCCGACAGGTCAGGATGAAAAACTGTTTTTT. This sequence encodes CASSPTGQDEKLFF.

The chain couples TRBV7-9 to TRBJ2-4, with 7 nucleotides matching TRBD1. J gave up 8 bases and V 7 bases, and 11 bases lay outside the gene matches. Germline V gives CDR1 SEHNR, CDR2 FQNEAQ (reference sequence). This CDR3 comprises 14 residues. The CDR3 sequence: CASKLQGNEDIQYF. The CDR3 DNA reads TGTGCCAGCAAACTACAGGGGAATGAGGACATTCAGTACTTC.

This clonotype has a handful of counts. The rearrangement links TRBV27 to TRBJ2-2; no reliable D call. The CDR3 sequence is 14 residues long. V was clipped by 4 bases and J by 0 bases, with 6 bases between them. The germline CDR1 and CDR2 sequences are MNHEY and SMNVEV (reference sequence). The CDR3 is CASSSYTNTGELFF. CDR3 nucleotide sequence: TGTGCCAGCAGTTCCTACACGAACACCGGGGAGCTGTTTTTT.

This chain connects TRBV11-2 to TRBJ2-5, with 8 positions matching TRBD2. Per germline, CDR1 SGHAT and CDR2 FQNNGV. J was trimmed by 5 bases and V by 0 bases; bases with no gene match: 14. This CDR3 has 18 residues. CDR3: CASSLDWVAGPKPETQYF. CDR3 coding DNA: TGTGCCAGCAGCTTAGATTGGGTAGCGGGGCCCAAGCCCGAGACCCAGTACTTC.

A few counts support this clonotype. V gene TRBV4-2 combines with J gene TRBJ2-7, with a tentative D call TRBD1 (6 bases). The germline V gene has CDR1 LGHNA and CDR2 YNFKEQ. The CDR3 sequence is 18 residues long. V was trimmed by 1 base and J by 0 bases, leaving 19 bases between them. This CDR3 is CASSQAVQGQLISYEQYF. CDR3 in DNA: TGTGCCAGCAGCCAAGCGGTCCAGGGGCAGCTTATCTCCTACGAGCAGTACTTC.